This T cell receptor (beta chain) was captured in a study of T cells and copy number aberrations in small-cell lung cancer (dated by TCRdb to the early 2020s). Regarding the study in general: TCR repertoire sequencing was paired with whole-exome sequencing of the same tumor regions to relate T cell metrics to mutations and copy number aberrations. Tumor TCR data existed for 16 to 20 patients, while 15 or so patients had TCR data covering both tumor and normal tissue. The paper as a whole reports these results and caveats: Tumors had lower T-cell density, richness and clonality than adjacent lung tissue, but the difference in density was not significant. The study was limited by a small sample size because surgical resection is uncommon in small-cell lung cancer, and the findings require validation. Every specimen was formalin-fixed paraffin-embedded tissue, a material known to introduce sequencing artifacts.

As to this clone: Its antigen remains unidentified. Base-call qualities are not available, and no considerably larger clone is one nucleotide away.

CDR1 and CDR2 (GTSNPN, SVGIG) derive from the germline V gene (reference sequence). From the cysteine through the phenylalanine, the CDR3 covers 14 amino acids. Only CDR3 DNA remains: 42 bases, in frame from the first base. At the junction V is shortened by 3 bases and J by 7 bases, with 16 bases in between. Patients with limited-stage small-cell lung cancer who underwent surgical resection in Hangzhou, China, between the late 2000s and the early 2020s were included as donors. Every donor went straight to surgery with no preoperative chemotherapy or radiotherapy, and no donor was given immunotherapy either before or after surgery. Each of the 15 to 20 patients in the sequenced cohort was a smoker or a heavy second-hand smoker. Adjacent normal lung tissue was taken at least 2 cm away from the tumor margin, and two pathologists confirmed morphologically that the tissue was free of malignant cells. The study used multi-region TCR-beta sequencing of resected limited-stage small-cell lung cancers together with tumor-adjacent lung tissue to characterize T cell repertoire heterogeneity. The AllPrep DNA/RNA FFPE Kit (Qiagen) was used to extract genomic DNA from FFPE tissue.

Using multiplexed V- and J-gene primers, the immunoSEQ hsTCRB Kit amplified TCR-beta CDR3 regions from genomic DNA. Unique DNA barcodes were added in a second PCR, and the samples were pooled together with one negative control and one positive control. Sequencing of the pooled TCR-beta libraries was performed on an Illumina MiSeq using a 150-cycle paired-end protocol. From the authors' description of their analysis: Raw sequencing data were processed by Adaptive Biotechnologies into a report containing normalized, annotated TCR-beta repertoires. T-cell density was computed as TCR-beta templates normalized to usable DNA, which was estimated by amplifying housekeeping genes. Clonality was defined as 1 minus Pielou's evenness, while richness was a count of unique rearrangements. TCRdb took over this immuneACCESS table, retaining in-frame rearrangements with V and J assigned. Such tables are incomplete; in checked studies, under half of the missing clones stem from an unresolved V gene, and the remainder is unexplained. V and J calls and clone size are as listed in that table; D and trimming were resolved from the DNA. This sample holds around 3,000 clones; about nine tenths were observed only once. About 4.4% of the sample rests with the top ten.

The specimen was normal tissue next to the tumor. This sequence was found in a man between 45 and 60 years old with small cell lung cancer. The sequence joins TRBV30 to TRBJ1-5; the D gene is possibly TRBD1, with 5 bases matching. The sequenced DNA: TGTGCCTGGAGCCTCGTTGGGGGGAAGCAGCCCCAGCATTTT. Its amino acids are CAWSLVGGKQPQHF. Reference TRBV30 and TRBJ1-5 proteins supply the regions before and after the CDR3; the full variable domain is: SQTIHQWPATLVQPVGSPLSLECTVEGTSNPNLYWYRQAAGRGLQLLFYSVGIGQISSEVPQNLSASRPQDRQFILSSKKLLLSDSGFYLCAWSLVGGKQPQHFGDGTRLSIL.